One TCR beta chain is described in this entry. The data are from a study of cytomegalovirus exposure and HLA in healthy donors. This PCR relied on a set of 60 Vbeta primers and 13 Jbeta primers. Sequencing was performed with immunoSEQ multiplex PCR; in TCRdb, only in-frame clones are kept and a portion is missing. Among some 85,000 clones, roughly 83% were seen once, and the ten largest hold roughly 2.6%. Each donor's status was that of a healthy bone marrow donor. With 6 bases clipped from V and 2 bases from J, the junction kept 4 bases outside the gene matches. Germline assignment: CDR1 MNHEY and CDR2 SMNVEV (reference sequence). This CDR3 is 14 amino acids long.

The chain is built from TRBV27 and TRBJ1-5; 7 bases align to TRBD1. This clonotype originated in a woman between 50 and 59 years old in good health and CMV-seronegative. Input material: PBMCs. In DNA, the CDR3 is TGTGCCAGCAGACCTGACAGGGGCAATCAGCCCCAGCATTTT. It translates to CASRPDRGNQPQHF.